This is a list of T cell receptor beta chains from one sample in a study of T-cell reconstitution after alpha-beta-depleted transplantation in children. TCRdb reanalysed the PCR reads using MiXCR and keeps one entry per CDR3 protein. Of approximately 980,000 distinct CDR3 sequences listed, roughly 29% were seen once; the top ten hold around 30%. Source: PBMCs, mostly from graft donor cells, taken 360 days after TCRalphabeta/CD19-depleted stem cell transplant. These receptors were obtained from a boy under two years old who had a stem cell transplant for SCID, so the T cells may come from the graft donor. Both conserved end residues are part of each CDR3. D genes are given only for firm matches. Clone size appears in some rows only: once, few, many, or a class for an expanded clone.

>TRBV12-3/TRBV12-4|TRBJ2-4|NA|NA
TGTGCCAGCAGGGGAGGGGGTCGAAACATTCAGTACTTC
CASRGGGRNIQYF
>TRBV6-5|TRBJ1-2|NA|TRBD1
TGTGCCAGCAGTTACCCCCTTCAGGGGGCTGTTAACTATGGCTACACCTTC
CASSYPLQGAVNYGYTF
>TRBV6-5|TRBJ1-1|NA|NA
TGTGCCAGCAGTTACTCTGAGAGGGTCGGCACTGAAGCTTTCTTT
CASSYSERVGTEAFF
>TRBV11-2|TRBJ1-1|NA|NA
TGTGCCAGCAGCTTAGACGCCAGGACTAACACTGAAGCTTTCTTT
CASSLDARTNTEAFF
>TRBV7-3|TRBJ2-7|NA|NA
TGTGCCAGCAGCTTAGGGTCTCCCCTCTACGAGCAGTACTTC
CASSLGSPLYEQYF
>TRBV3-1|TRBJ2-1|NA|NA
TGTGCCAGCAGCCAAGGTGTCAGGCACAATGAGCAGTTCTTC
CASSQGVRHNEQFF
>TRBV4-1|TRBJ2-3|once|TRBD1
TGCGCCAGCAGCCTCAGAAGGGGGGACAGGGGCACAGATACGCAGTATTTT
CASSLRRGDRGTDTQYF
>TRBV20-1|TRBJ2-5|few|NA
TGCAGTGCTGCCCGCGGCCTCGGATGGCAGGAGACCCAGTACTTC
CSAARGLGWQETQYF
>TRBV2|TRBJ2-7|few|NA
TGTGCCAGCAGTGAACACGACAGATATTACGAGCAGTACTTC
CASSEHDRYYEQYF
>TRBV4-3|TRBJ1-1|few|NA
TGCGCCAGCAGCCGGGATCATGTAAGAGCTTTCTTT
CASSRDHVRAFF
>TRBV2|TRBJ2-3|NA|TRBD1
TGTGCCAGAAGTAGTGCGAAAGGGACAGGACCCCGAGATACGCAGTATTTT
CARSSAKGTGPRDTQYF
>TRBV27|TRBJ2-7|NA|NA
TGTGCCAGCAGTTTATTAGGGTGGTGGGCCTCCTACGAGCAGTACTTC
CASSLLGWWASYEQYF